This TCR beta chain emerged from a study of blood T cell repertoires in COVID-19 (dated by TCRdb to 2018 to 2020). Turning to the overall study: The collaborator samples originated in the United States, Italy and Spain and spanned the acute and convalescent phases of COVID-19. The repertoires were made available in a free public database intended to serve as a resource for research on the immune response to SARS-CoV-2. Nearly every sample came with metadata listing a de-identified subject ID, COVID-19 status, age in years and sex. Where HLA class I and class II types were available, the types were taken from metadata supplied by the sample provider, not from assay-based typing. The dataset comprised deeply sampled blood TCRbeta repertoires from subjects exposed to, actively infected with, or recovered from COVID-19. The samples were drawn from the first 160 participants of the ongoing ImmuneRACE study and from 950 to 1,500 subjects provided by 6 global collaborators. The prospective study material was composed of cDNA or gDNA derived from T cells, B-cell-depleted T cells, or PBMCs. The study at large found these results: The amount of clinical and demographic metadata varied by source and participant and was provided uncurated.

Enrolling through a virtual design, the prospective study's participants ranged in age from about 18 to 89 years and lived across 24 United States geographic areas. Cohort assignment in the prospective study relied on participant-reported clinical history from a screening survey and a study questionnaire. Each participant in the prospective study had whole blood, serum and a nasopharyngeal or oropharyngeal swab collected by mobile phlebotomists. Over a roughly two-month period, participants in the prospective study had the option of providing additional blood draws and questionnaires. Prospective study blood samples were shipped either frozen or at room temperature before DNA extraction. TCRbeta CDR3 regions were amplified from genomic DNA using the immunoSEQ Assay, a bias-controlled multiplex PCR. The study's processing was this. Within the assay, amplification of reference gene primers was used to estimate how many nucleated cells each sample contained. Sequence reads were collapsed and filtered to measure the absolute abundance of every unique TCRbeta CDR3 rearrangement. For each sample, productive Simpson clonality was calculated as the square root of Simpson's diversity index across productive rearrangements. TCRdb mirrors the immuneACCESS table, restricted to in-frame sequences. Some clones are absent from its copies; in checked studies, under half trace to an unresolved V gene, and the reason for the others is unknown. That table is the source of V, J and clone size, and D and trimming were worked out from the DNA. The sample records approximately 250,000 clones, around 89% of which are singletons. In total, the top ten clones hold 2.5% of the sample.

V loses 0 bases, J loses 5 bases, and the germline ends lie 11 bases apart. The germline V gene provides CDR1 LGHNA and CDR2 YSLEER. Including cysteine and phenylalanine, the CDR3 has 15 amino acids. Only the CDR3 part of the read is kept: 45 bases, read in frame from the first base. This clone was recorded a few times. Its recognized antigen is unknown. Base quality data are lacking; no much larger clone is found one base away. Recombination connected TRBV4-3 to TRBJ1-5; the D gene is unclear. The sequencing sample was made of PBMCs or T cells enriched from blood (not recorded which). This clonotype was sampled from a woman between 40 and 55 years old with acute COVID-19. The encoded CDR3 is CASSQDNSYYQPQHF. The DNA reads TGCGCCAGCAGCCAAGATAACAGCTATTATCAGCCCCAGCATTTT.